This TCR beta chain was documented in a study of cytomegalovirus exposure and HLA in healthy donors. Vbeta (60) and Jbeta (13) primers were used in the PCR. Profiling relied on immunoSEQ multiplex PCR, and the TCRdb table lists in-frame clones only, not all of them. The specimen's table records approximately 200,000 clones. Germline CDR1 reads SGHVS; CDR2 reads FQNEAQ. V was cut by 4 bases and J by 1 base, with 17 bases left in between. The CDR3 is 16 residues long. J is TRBJ2-7 and V is TRBV7-8; D is unresolved. The sequencing sample was made of PBMCs. The receptor's source is a boy aged 10-17 years in good health and CMV-seronegative. CDR3 sequence: CASSWPGASGSYEQYF. The CDR3 region has the DNA TGTGCCAGCAGCTGGCCGGGTGCCAGTGGGTCCTACGAGCAGTACTTC.